Listed below are T cell receptor beta chains from one sample, sequenced in a study of T-cell memory formation after mild COVID-19. TCRdb recomputed calls from the 5' RACE reads with MiXCR, one row per CDR3 protein. This sample has approximately 490,000 distinct CDR3 sequences; around 20% occur once, and the top ten carry approximately 12%. The sequencing input was PBMCs or a T cell subset sorted from them (not recorded which). The receptors were sampled from an adult woman who had mild COVID-19 (a few samples of this study predate the infection). Cell type and time point are not known. Both conserved end residues are part of each CDR3. A D gene is named only where the DNA matches it firmly. Clone sizes are given selectively: once, few, many, or a class where the clone is expanded.

clone_size	d_call	j_call	v_call	cdr3_aa	cdr3_nt
many	TRBD2	TRBJ2-5	TRBV6-6	CASSYAGTNQETQYF	TGTGCCAGCAGTTACGCCGGGACTAATCAAGAGACCCAGTACTTC
many	-	TRBJ2-7	TRBV5-5	CASSPTGMGFEQYF	TGTGCCAGCAGCCCAACAGGAATGGGGTTCGAGCAGTACTTC
-	-	TRBJ1-4	TRBV7-9	CASSSAGHWKKKLFF	TGTGCCAGCAGCTCAGCAGGGCACTGGAAGAAAAAACTGTTTTTT
-	-	TRBJ2-2	TRBV19	CASNIQGGTGELFF	TGTGCCAGTAATATCCAGGGAGGCACCGGGGAGCTGTTTTTT
many	-	TRBJ2-2	TRBV5-5	CASSLELTNTGELFF	TGTGCCAGCAGCTTGGAACTAACAAACACCGGGGAGCTGTTTTTT
few	TRBD2	TRBJ2-2	TRBV6-6	CASRPLDFAPGTSGYSENTGELFF	TGTGCCAGCAGACCTCTCGACTTCGCTCCCGGGACTAGCGGGTATTCAGAGAACACCGGGGAGCTGTTTTTT
-	-	TRBJ1-1	TRBV18	CASSPLMTGPRGTEAFF	TGTGCCAGCTCACCACTTATGACAGGCCCTCGAGGCACTGAAGCTTTCTTT
-	TRBD1	TRBJ2-7	TRBV6-5	CASRGQGIQYF	TGTGCCAGCAGGGGACAGGGGATACAGTACTTC
few	TRBD2	TRBJ2-2	TRBV7-2	CASSLVWRESGELFF	TGTGCCAGCAGCTTAGTCTGGCGGGAGTCCGGGGAGCTGTTTTTT
-	-	TRBJ2-7	TRBV5-4	CASSPDVGAYEQYF	TGTGCCAGCAGCCCGGACGTCGGAGCCTACGAGCAGTACTTC
many	-	TRBJ2-7	TRBV20-1	CSARDGGGGYEQYF	TGCAGTGCTAGAGATGGGGGAGGCGGCTACGAGCAGTACTTC
-	-	TRBJ1-3	TRBV25-1	CASSESGKAGNTIYF	TGTGCCAGCAGTGAATCCGGTAAAGCTGGAAACACCATATATTTT
many	TRBD1	TRBJ1-5	TRBV7-9	CASSSQGVGSQPQHF	TGTGCCAGCAGCTCCCAGGGGGTAGGAAGTCAGCCCCAGCATTTT
-	-	TRBJ1-1	TRBV6-5	CASLGMNTEAFF	TGTGCCAGTCTCGGTATGAACACTGAAGCTTTCTTT
few	-	TRBJ2-1	TRBV12-3/TRBV12-4	CASSPSEGRHYNEQFF	TGTGCCAGCAGCCCATCGGAGGGGCGCCACTACAATGAGCAGTTCTTC
-	-	TRBJ2-3	TRBV6-6	CASSYRSSVMADTQYF	TGTGCCAGCAGTTACCGATCTAGCGTAATGGCAGATACGCAGTATTTT
-	TRBD2	TRBJ2-7	TRBV5-1	CASSLEVAGTLYEQYF	TGCGCCAGCAGCTTGGAGGTAGCGGGAACTCTTTACGAGCAGTACTTC
once	TRBD2	TRBJ2-1	TRBV7-9	CASSEGLAGVDEQFF	TGTGCCAGCAGCGAGGGACTAGCGGGAGTGGATGAGCAGTTCTTC
-	-	TRBJ2-7	TRBV25-1	CASSEERGSYEQYF	TGTGCCAGCAGTGAAGAAAGGGGCTCCTACGAGCAGTACTTC
-	TRBD1	TRBJ1-2	TRBV29-1	CSVGKTGGPPGYGYTF	TGCAGCGTTGGGAAGACAGGGGGCCCCCCGGGCTATGGCTACACCTTC
-	TRBD2	TRBJ2-1	TRBV6-5	CASSSGWTSGLDHFF	TGTGCCAGCAGTTCCGGCTGGACTAGCGGCCTAGACCACTTCTTC
-	-	TRBJ2-3	TRBV5-6	CASSLMDTQYF	TGTGCCAGCAGCTTGATGGATACGCAGTATTTT
-	TRBD1	TRBJ2-2	TRBV12-3/TRBV12-4	CASSFGDSPNGELFF	TGTGCCAGCAGTTTCGGGGACAGTCCGAACGGGGAGCTGTTTTTT
-	-	TRBJ2-7	TRBV4-3	CASSQEGDISYEQYF	TGCGCCAGCAGCCAAGAGGGGGACATCTCCTACGAGCAGTACTTC
few	TRBD2	TRBJ2-5	TRBV7-9	CASNPTSGQETQYF	TGTGCCAGCAATCCGACTAGCGGGCAAGAGACCCAGTACTTC
many	TRBD1	TRBJ1-2	TRBV5-1	CASSGGRTGGGGYTF	TGCGCCAGCAGCGGGGGCCGGACAGGGGGCGGCGGCTACACCTTC
-	TRBD2	TRBJ2-7	TRBV7-8	CASSFAPLSVSGRLGGYF	TGTGCCAGCAGCTTCGCTCCACTCTCTGTCAGCGGGAGACTGGGGGGGTACTTC
-	-	TRBJ2-2	TRBV5-1	CASSSGQLGRGTGELFF	TGCGCCAGCAGCTCTGGACAACTCGGACGGGGCACCGGGGAGCTGTTTTTT
few	-	TRBJ2-7	TRBV7-2	CASSPRPRSSYEQYF	TGTGCCAGCAGCCCCCGCCCTAGGAGCTCCTACGAGCAGTACTTC
-	-	TRBJ2-3	TRBV5-6	CASSARLLRADTQYF	TGTGCCAGCAGCGCCAGACTGCTTAGGGCAGATACGCAGTATTTT
once	-	TRBJ1-4	TRBV12-3/TRBV12-4	CASSLGSREFF	TGTGCCAGCAGTTTAGGGTCGCGGGAGTTTTTT
-	TRBD2	TRBJ2-1	TRBV5-1	CIGTSGIISYNEQFF	TGTATTGGGACTAGCGGGATCATCTCCTACAATGAGCAGTTCTTC
-	TRBD1	TRBJ2-7	TRBV27	CASQVGQGAYEQYF	TGTGCCAGCCAAGTGGGACAGGGGGCCTACGAGCAGTACTTC
-	TRBD1	TRBJ1-1	TRBV12-3/TRBV12-4	CASTGTGQTEAFF	TGTGCCAGCACCGGGACAGGGCAAACTGAAGCTTTCTTT
-	-	TRBJ2-7	TRBV12-3/TRBV12-4	CASSWGGVLEGYEQYF	TGTGCCAGCAGTTGGGGTGGGGTCCTGGAGGGGTACGAGCAGTACTTC
-	-	TRBJ2-5	TRBV10-3	CAISESGRESRRETQYF	TGTGCCATCAGTGAGTCTGGGCGGGAATCTCGTCGAGAGACCCAGTACTTC
few	TRBD1	TRBJ2-2	TRBV24-1	CATRGSGGANTGELFF	TGTGCCACCAGGGGATCAGGGGGCGCGAACACCGGGGAGCTGTTTTTT
-	TRBD2	TRBJ2-3	TRBV7-6	CASSFLTSGGLTDTQYF	TGTGCCAGCAGCTTCTTAACTAGCGGGGGGCTCACAGATACGCAGTATTTT
few	TRBD1	TRBJ1-5	TRBV12-3/TRBV12-4	CASSLQGALSNQPQHF	TGTGCCAGCAGTTTACAGGGGGCTTTAAGCAATCAGCCCCAGCATTTT
few	-	TRBJ2-3	TRBV5-1	CASSANLASATDTQYF	TGCGCCAGCAGCGCGAACCTAGCCAGCGCCACAGATACGCAGTATTTT
-	-	TRBJ1-2	TRBV29-1	CSVQGSWANYGYTF	TGCAGCGTACAGGGATCATGGGCTAACTATGGCTACACCTTC
-	TRBD1	TRBJ2-2	TRBV7-9	CASSSRQGNTGELFF	TGTGCCAGCAGCTCGCGACAGGGGAACACCGGGGAGCTGTTTTTT
few	TRBD2	TRBJ2-5	TRBV5-1	CASSSGLVLASRETQYF	TGCGCCAGCAGCTCGGGACTAGTTCTCGCGTCGCGTGAGACCCAGTACTTC
-	-	TRBJ2-7	TRBV4-1	CASSQDPQSGQYF	TGCGCCAGCAGCCAAGATCCCCAGTCCGGGCAGTACTTC
many	-	TRBJ1-3	TRBV7-2	CASSLDGGFSGNTIYF	TGTGCCAGCAGCTTGGACGGAGGGTTCTCTGGAAACACCATATATTTT
-	-	TRBJ2-2	TRBV11-2	CASSLDKAGELFF	TGTGCCAGCAGCTTAGACAAGGCTGGGGAGCTGTTTTTT
-	TRBD2	TRBJ2-7	TRBV6-1	CASGPSGVSYEQYF	TGTGCCAGCGGCCCTAGCGGGGTATCCTACGAGCAGTACTTC
many	TRBD2	TRBJ2-3	TRBV12-3/TRBV12-4	CASSLSGGTDTQYF	TGTGCCAGCAGCTTGAGCGGGGGAACAGATACGCAGTATTTT